The rows below give T cell receptor beta chains drawn from one sample of a study of cytomegalovirus exposure and HLA in healthy donors. Libraries were prepared by immunoSEQ multiplex PCR; TCRdb keeps only in-frame clonotypes and omits some of them. The sample records about 84,000 clones, approximately 78% being singletons. The sample taken for sequencing was PBMCs. The receptors originated from a male donor in good health and CMV-seropositive. CDR3s include the opening cysteine and the closing phenylalanine or tryptophan. Only some rows state a clone size, as once, few, many or a class for expanded clones.

v_call: TRBV15
clone_size: .
cdr3_aa: CATSRERLLAGSTDTQYF

v_call: TRBV19
clone_size: .
cdr3_aa: CASRDRGEGNEQFF

v_call: TRBV5-1
clone_size: .
cdr3_aa: CASSLGIPGENGYTF

v_call: TRBV6-6
clone_size: many
cdr3_aa: CASSYSMQEDTQYF

v_call: TRBV5-1
clone_size: .
cdr3_aa: CASSSLAGAQETQYF

v_call: TRBV28
clone_size: .
cdr3_aa: CASSLRRVSNQPQHF

v_call: TRBV7-8
clone_size: .
cdr3_aa: CASRAETGGRNQPQHF

v_call: TRBV5-1
clone_size: .
cdr3_aa: CASSLRGTGLDTQYF

v_call: TRBV7-2
clone_size: .
cdr3_aa: CASSFVPTSGAFYNEQFF

v_call: TRBV27
clone_size: .
cdr3_aa: CASSLGTSGRAGETQYF

v_call: TRBV5-5
clone_size: once
cdr3_aa: CASSLGASGLYEQYF

v_call: TRBV7-9
clone_size: .
cdr3_aa: CASSPRGGEIRQYF

v_call: TRBV6-5
clone_size: few
cdr3_aa: CASSYSPGGETQYF

v_call: TRBV4-1
clone_size: .
cdr3_aa: CASSQEDRGAEKLFF

v_call: TRBV27
clone_size: .
cdr3_aa: CASSTRLAGTYNEQFF

v_call: TRBV10-3
clone_size: .
cdr3_aa: CAISGTSGSTGELFF

v_call: TRBV6-5
clone_size: .
cdr3_aa: CASSLGQGITDTQYF

v_call: TRBV6-4
clone_size: few
cdr3_aa: CASSDRTSGYNEQFF

v_call: TRBV6-5
clone_size: .
cdr3_aa: CASSATSDEQYF

v_call: TRBV6-4
clone_size: .
cdr3_aa: CASSGTSGSGANVLTF

v_call: TRBV4-3
clone_size: .
cdr3_aa: CASSSRQGAYVNTGELFF

v_call: TRBV27
clone_size: .
cdr3_aa: CASSLKPMSQPQHF

v_call: TRBV6-4
clone_size: .
cdr3_aa: CASRAGTSGLYEQFF

v_call: TRBV30
clone_size: .
cdr3_aa: CAWSPRQEHQETQYF

v_call: TRBV4-2
clone_size: .
cdr3_aa: CASSQGLAGQETQYF

v_call: TRBV27
clone_size: .
cdr3_aa: CASRPTGGAKSYGYTF